Listed below are T cell receptor beta chains from one sample, sequenced in a study of blood T cell repertoires in COVID-19. The protocol was immunoSEQ multiplex PCR, while the TCRdb copy is restricted to in-frame clones and leaves out a portion. Among a few hundred thousand clones listed, roughly 89% were seen once. The sequencing sample was made of PBMCs or T cells enriched from blood (not recorded which). The receptors come from a woman younger than 45 who had recovered from COVID-19. CDR3s include the opening cysteine and the closing phenylalanine or tryptophan. D genes are given only for firm matches. Size is omitted from some rows. Given values are once, few, many or a class for expanded clones.

TRBJ2-1,TRBV5-1,.,TRBD1,TGCGCCAGCAGCCCTCTACCGGGACAGGGGGCCGGTGAGCAGTTCTTC,CASSPLPGQGAGEQFF
TRBJ2-1,TRBV29-1,.,TRBD2,TGCAGCGTTGTGGTAGCGGGAGGGATCAGTGAGCAGTTCTTC,CSVVVAGGISEQFF
TRBJ1-5,TRBV15,.,.,TGTGCCACCAGCGGGGGCTCGCTTCCGGGACGGATAAATCAGCCCCAGCATTTT,CATSGGSLPGRINQPQHF
TRBJ1-2,TRBV28,.,TRBD1,TGTGCCAGCAGTCTCAGGGGGCCGGCTGGCTACACCTTC,CASSLRGPAGYTF
TRBJ1-1,TRBV20-1,.,.,TGCAGTGCTAGCGACGGGACTGAAGCTTTCTTT,CSASDGTEAFF
TRBJ2-7,TRBV3-1/TRBV3-2,once,TRBD2,TGTGCCAGCAGCCAAGATCTTTGGGGCGGGCTAGCGGAAGCCTACGAGCAGTACTTC,CASSQDLWGGLAEAYEQYF
TRBJ2-7,TRBV5-4,few,.,TGTGCCAGCAGCTTGGCCGAGTCGAGAGAGCAGTACTTC,CASSLAESREQYF
TRBJ1-2,TRBV9,.,TRBD1,TGTGCCAGCAGCGCTGGGGACAGACCTTATGGCTACACCTTC,CASSAGDRPYGYTF
TRBJ2-1,TRBV4-1,.,TRBD2,TGCGCCAGCAGGAAAGCGGGAGGGGCCTACAATGAGCAGTTCTTC,CASRKAGGAYNEQFF
TRBJ1-6,TRBV5-1,.,TRBD1,TGCGCCAGCAGCTCCGGGACAGGGAAGATTCAAACCCTCCACTTT,CASSSGTGKIQTLHF
TRBJ1-1,TRBV5-6,.,.,TGTGCCAGCAGCTCAGACAGTTTTATGAACACTGAAGCTTTCTTT,CASSSDSFMNTEAFF